The rows below give T cell receptor beta chains drawn from one sample of a study of blood T cell repertoires in COVID-19. Assay: immunoSEQ multiplex PCR; the TCRdb copy retains only in-frame clones and omits some. This sample yields 110,000 to 150,000 clones, of which about 79% are seen a single time; approximately 10% belongs to the top ten. Sequenced material: peripheral blood. These receptors came from a man between 60 and 75 years old with active or convalescent COVID-19. The CDR3 runs from the conserved cysteine through the conserved F or W. The order of the fields is V gene, CDR3 length, J gene, D gene, CDR3 protein. D genes are given only for firm matches.

V gene: TRBV10-1
CDR3 length: 15
J gene: TRBJ2-1
D gene: NA
CDR3 protein: CASSGGSRAYNEQFF

V gene: TRBV24-1
CDR3 length: 16
J gene: TRBJ2-3
D gene: TRBD2
CDR3 protein: CATSGGLATISDTQYF

V gene: TRBV5-1
CDR3 length: 15
J gene: TRBJ1-3
D gene: NA
CDR3 protein: CASSLGGINGNTIYF

V gene: TRBV4-1
CDR3 length: 18
J gene: TRBJ2-3
D gene: TRBD2
CDR3 protein: CASSQDRTSGGRADTQYF

V gene: TRBV30
CDR3 length: 14
J gene: TRBJ1-5
D gene: TRBD1
CDR3 protein: CAWGPGQGQQPQHF

V gene: TRBV9
CDR3 length: 15
J gene: TRBJ1-1
D gene: TRBD1
CDR3 protein: CASSSGTGGFARAFF

V gene: TRBV5-1
CDR3 length: 15
J gene: TRBJ1-4
D gene: TRBD1
CDR3 protein: CASSLGGQSTEKLFF

V gene: TRBV13
CDR3 length: 15
J gene: TRBJ2-1
D gene: TRBD2
CDR3 protein: CASSLGGSSYNEQFF

V gene: TRBV19
CDR3 length: 13
J gene: TRBJ2-7
D gene: NA
CDR3 protein: CASSPGSAYEQYF

V gene: TRBV7-2
CDR3 length: 15
J gene: TRBJ2-7
D gene: NA
CDR3 protein: CASSWSGPSSYEQYF

V gene: TRBV4-1
CDR3 length: 16
J gene: TRBJ2-7
D gene: TRBD2
CDR3 protein: CASSQVPVAGNYEQYF

V gene: TRBV6-5
CDR3 length: 13
J gene: TRBJ1-2
D gene: NA
CDR3 protein: CASSYNRNYGYTF

V gene: TRBV27
CDR3 length: 13
J gene: TRBJ1-5
D gene: NA
CDR3 protein: CASSLREDQPQHF

V gene: TRBV9
CDR3 length: 15
J gene: TRBJ2-1
D gene: TRBD1
CDR3 protein: CASSVGQGGYNEQFF

V gene: TRBV29-1
CDR3 length: 17
J gene: TRBJ2-1
D gene: NA
CDR3 protein: CSVEGDSRTGKIHEQFF

V gene: TRBV3-1/TRBV3-2
CDR3 length: 18
J gene: TRBJ2-1
D gene: TRBD2
CDR3 protein: CASSQDWRAGTSGNEQFF

V gene: TRBV12-3/TRBV12-4
CDR3 length: 13
J gene: TRBJ2-5
D gene: NA
CDR3 protein: CASSPDSEETQYF

V gene: TRBV27
CDR3 length: 12
J gene: TRBJ2-1
D gene: TRBD2
CDR3 protein: CASSMGGVEQFF

V gene: TRBV7-2
CDR3 length: 13
J gene: TRBJ1-2
D gene: TRBD1
CDR3 protein: CASNPGQGGGYTF

V gene: TRBV10-3
CDR3 length: 13
J gene: TRBJ2-7
D gene: TRBD2
CDR3 protein: CALRTSGAYEQYF

V gene: TRBV7-2
CDR3 length: 15
J gene: TRBJ1-2
D gene: NA
CDR3 protein: CASSLALAGTYGYTF

V gene: TRBV7-2
CDR3 length: 17
J gene: TRBJ1-3
D gene: NA
CDR3 protein: CASSPISPGHSGNTIYF

V gene: TRBV11-3
CDR3 length: 14
J gene: TRBJ2-5
D gene: NA
CDR3 protein: CASSQRGGTETQYF

V gene: TRBV19
CDR3 length: 16
J gene: TRBJ1-4
D gene: NA
CDR3 protein: CASSINSRAINEKLFF

V gene: TRBV7-9
CDR3 length: 19
J gene: TRBJ1-6
D gene: TRBD1
CDR3 protein: CASSPPGQGLFGRNSPLHF

V gene: TRBV7-2
CDR3 length: 14
J gene: TRBJ2-1
D gene: TRBD2
CDR3 protein: CASNRLAGYNEQFF

V gene: TRBV11-3
CDR3 length: 12
J gene: TRBJ2-7
D gene: NA
CDR3 protein: CASIPLRSREYF

V gene: TRBV18
CDR3 length: 16
J gene: TRBJ1-2
D gene: NA
CDR3 protein: CASSPPSRPKGYGYTF

V gene: TRBV12-5
CDR3 length: 15
J gene: TRBJ1-5
D gene: NA
CDR3 protein: CASVPWEISNQPQHF

V gene: TRBV7-9
CDR3 length: 15
J gene: TRBJ1-5
D gene: TRBD1
CDR3 protein: CASSLWTGRDQPQHF

V gene: TRBV6-1
CDR3 length: 16
J gene: TRBJ1-1
D gene: TRBD1
CDR3 protein: CASSGDRGAMNTEAFF

V gene: TRBV6-2/TRBV6-3
CDR3 length: 17
J gene: TRBJ2-1
D gene: TRBD2
CDR3 protein: CASSPTSVAGGPSEQFF

V gene: TRBV24-1
CDR3 length: 17
J gene: TRBJ2-1
D gene: NA
CDR3 protein: CATSDSHKRPSYNEQFF

V gene: TRBV21-1
CDR3 length: 15
J gene: TRBJ1-2
D gene: NA
CDR3 protein: CASTPTEQTNYGYTF

V gene: TRBV12-5
CDR3 length: 13
J gene: TRBJ1-2
D gene: NA
CDR3 protein: CASGLQTDYGYTF

V gene: TRBV7-8
CDR3 length: 13
J gene: TRBJ2-2
D gene: NA
CDR3 protein: CASIIRATGELFF

V gene: TRBV11-3
CDR3 length: 16
J gene: TRBJ1-3
D gene: NA
CDR3 protein: CASSRRRASAGNTIYF